A few counts support the clone carrying this T cell receptor (beta chain). The entry originates in a study of shared clonotypes between healthy human individuals. The V and J ends lost 4 bases and 6 bases respectively, with 13 bases between them. This CDR3 comprises 14 residues. Germline lookup yields CDR1 SGHVS and CDR2 FQNEAQ. The data were produced by immunoSEQ multiplex PCR, yet TCRdb's version contains in-frame clones alone and is incomplete. The sample contains about half a million clones, around 73% of which appear only once. The sequence was obtained from a woman aged 40 to 50 in good health. Some clones in this sample may be carry-over from other donors' samples. Sequencing was performed on PBMCs. This chain joins TRBV7-8 and TRBJ1-5; D perhaps matches TRBD1 (6 bases). The CDR3 sequence: CASSSNRARQPQHF. The CDR3 DNA sequence: TGTGCCAGCAGCTCAAACAGGGCTCGTCAGCCCCAGCATTTT.